The sequence of this T cell receptor (beta chain) was determined in a study of regulatory T cells in long-lasting Graves disease. Overall study findings and caveats: Persistent Graves' patients had lower TCR diversity than newly diagnosed ones.

Time point meaning: newly diagnosed GD, antithyroid drugs for less than 3 months. The authors made the TCR library using RNA they extracted from PBMCs. Graves' disease diagnosis was established per American Thyroid Association guidelines. In its sample, this clonotype was seen many times. Its antigen is undetermined. The CDR3 spans 15 residues. Germline CDR1 SNHLY, CDR2 FYNNEI. The V segment lost 5 bases and the J segment 2 bases; nucleotides outside the gene matches: 5. Investigators prepared the TCR beta libraries by applying iRepertoire HTBI primers and Arm-PCR of CDR3 regions. A single record per CDR3 protein comes from TCRdb applying MiXCR to the multiplex PCR reads. The data hold about 460,000 distinct CDR3 sequences, with 14% observed a single time. The same sample was also used in a study of T cells in Graves' hyperthyroidism and ophthalmopathy. That study adds: Graves' hyperthyroidism qualified as stable when ophthalmopathy did not progress within 18 months. A set of HTBI primers served as the primers for a first-round RT-PCR of the TCR CDR3.

V and J are TRBV2 and TRBJ1-5; 8 bases map to TRBD1. The source is a woman between 45 and 60 years old with Graves disease. The material sequenced was peripheral blood mononuclear cells (PBMCs), taken at new diagnosis, from a patient treated with antithyroid drugs. DNA of the CDR3: TGTGCCAGCAGTCAGGGGGCGCCGGGCAATCAGCCCCAGCATTTT. It translates to CASSQGAPGNQPQHF.